This T cell receptor (beta chain) was sequenced in a study of blood T cell repertoires in COVID-19. For the study at large: Samples came from the United States, Italy and Spain, spanning acute and convalescent COVID-19.

Produced via immunoSEQ multiplex PCR; TCRdb's table is partial and in-frame only. This table has 180,000 or so clones, approximately 85% appearing once. The study recruited people aged about 18 to 95 years across around 23 US areas. The study assigned cohorts using participant-reported clinical history. Each recovered donor of Cohort 3 presented with two negative PCRs, clearance, or symptom resolution. Sequencing input: PBMCs or T cells enriched from blood (not recorded which). This TCR was recovered from a man between 40 and 49 years old who had recovered from COVID-19.

This chain's CDR3 is CASSLYHSLGGGDTQYF. In DNA form, the CDR3 reads TGTGCCAGCAGCCTGTACCATAGCCTGGGAGGAGGAGATACGCAGTATTTT. The V and J genes are TRBV4-2 and TRBJ2-3, with a tentative D call TRBD2 (6 bases). CDR3 length: 17 amino acids. The V gene lost 4 bases and the J gene lost 5 bases, with 22 bases spanning the gap. Germline lookup yields CDR1 LGHNA and CDR2 YNFKEQ.